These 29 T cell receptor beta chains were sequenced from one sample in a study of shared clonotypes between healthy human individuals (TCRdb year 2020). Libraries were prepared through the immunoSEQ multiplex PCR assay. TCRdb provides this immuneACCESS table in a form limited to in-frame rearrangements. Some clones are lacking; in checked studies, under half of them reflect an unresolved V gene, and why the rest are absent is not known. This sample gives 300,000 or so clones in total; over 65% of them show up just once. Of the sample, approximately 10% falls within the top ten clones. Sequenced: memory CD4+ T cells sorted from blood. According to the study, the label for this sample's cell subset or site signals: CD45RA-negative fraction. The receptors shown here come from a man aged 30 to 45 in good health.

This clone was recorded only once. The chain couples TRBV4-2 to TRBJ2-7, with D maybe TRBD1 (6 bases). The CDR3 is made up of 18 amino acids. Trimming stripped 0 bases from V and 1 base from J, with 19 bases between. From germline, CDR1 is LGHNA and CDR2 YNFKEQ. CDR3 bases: TGTGCCAGCAGCCAAGATATAGGCCTCCCAGGGGCATCCTACGAGCAGTACTTC. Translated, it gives CASSQDIGLPGASYEQYF.

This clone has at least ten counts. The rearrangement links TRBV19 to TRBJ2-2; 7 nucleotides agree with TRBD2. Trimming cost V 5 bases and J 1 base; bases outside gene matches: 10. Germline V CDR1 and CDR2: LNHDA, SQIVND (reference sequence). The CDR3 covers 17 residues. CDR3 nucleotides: TGTGCCAGTAGTCCCCCGCTGGGGGGGAGGAACACCGGGGAGCTGTTTTTT. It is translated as CASSPPLGGRNTGELFF.

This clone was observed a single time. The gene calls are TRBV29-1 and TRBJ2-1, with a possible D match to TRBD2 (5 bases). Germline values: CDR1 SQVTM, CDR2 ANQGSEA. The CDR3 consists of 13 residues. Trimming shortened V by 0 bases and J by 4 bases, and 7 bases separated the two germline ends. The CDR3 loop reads CSVEDRGYNEQFF. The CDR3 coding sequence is TGCAGCGTTGAAGATCGAGGGTACAATGAGCAGTTCTTC.

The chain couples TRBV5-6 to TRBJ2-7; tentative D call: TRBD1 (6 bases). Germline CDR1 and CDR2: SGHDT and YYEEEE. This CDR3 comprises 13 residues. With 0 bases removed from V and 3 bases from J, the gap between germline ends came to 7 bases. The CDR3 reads CASSLAQGYEQYF. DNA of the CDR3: TGTGCCAGCAGCTTGGCACAGGGCTACGAGCAGTACTTC.

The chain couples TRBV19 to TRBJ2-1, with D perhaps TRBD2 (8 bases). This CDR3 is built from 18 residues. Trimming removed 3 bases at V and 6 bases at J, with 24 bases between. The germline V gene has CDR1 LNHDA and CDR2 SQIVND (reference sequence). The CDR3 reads CASSIGRALIGGSNEQFF. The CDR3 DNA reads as TGTGCCAGTAGTATCGGGAGGGCCTTGATAGGGGGCTCCAATGAGCAGTTCTTC.

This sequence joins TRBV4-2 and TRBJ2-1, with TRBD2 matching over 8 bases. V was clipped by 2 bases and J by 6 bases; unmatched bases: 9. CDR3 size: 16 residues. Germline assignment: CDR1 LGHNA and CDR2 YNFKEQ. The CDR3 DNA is TGTGCCAGCAGCCAACTCTCGGGAGGGCCGGGCAATGAGCAGTTCTTC. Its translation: CASSQLSGGPGNEQFF.

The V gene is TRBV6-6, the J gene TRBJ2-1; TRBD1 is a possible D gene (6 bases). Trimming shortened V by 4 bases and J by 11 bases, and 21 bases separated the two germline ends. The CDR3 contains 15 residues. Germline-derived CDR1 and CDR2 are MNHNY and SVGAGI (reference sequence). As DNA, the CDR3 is TGTGCCAGCAGTTCGTCGATGATGACGCAGGGGAAGCAGTTCTTC. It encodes CASSSSMMTQGKQFF.

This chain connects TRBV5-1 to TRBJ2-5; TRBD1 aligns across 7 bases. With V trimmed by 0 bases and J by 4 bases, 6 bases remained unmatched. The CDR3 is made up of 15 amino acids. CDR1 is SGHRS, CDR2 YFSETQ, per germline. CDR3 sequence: CASSLDKGAGETQYF. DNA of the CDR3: TGCGCCAGCAGCTTGGATAAGGGGGCCGGAGAGACCCAGTACTTC.

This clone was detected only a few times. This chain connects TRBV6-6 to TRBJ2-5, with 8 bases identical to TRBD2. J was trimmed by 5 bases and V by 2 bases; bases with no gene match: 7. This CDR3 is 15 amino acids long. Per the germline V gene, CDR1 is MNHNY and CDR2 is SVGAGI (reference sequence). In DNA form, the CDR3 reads TGTGCCAGCAGTTACGGACGAGCGGGAGTGGAGACCCAGTACTTC. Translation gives CASSYGRAGVETQYF.

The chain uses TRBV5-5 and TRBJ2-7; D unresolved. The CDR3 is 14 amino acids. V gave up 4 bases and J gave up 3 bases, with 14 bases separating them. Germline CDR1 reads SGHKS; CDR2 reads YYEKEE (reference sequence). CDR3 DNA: TGTGCCAGCAGCACTTCTTCTACGGTCTACGAGCAGTACTTC. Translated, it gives CASSTSSTVYEQYF. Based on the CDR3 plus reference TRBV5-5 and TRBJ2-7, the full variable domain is DAGVTQSPTHLIKTRGQQVTLRCSPISGHKSVSWYQQVLGQGPQFIFQYYEKEERGRGNFPDRFSARQFPNYSSELNVNALLLGDSALYLCASSTSSTVYEQYFGPGTRLTVT.

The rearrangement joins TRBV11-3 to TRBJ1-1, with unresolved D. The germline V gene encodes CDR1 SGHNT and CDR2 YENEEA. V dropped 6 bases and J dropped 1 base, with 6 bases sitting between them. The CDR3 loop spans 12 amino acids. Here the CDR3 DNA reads TGTGCCAGCAGTTTCTCGAACACTGAAGCTTTCTTT. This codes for CASSFSNTEAFF.

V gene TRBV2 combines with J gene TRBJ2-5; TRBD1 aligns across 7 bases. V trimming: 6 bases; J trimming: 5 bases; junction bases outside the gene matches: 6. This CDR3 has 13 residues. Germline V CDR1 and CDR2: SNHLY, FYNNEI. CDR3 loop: CASSPDRTETQYF. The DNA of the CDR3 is TGTGCCAGCAGCCCGGACAGGACGGAGACCCAGTACTTC.

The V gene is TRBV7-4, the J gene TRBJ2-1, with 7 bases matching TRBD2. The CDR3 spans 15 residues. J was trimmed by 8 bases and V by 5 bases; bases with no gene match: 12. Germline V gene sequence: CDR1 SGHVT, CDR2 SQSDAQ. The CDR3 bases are TGTGCCAGCAGCCCCCGGCGGGAGCAGCTCCATGAGCAGTTCTTC. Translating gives CASSPRREQLHEQFF.

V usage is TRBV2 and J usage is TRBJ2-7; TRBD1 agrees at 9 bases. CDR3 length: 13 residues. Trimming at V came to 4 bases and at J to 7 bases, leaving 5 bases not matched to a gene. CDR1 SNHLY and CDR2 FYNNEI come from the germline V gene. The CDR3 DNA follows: TGTGCCAGCAGTGTCCGGGACAGGGTTGAGCAGTACTTC. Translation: CASSVRDRVEQYF.

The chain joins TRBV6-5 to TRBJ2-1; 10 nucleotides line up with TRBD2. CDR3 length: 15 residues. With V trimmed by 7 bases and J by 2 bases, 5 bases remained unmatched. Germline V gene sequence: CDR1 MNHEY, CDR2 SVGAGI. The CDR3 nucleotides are TGTGCCAGCACCCTAACTAGCGGGACCTACAATGAGCAGTTCTTC. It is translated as CASTLTSGTYNEQFF.

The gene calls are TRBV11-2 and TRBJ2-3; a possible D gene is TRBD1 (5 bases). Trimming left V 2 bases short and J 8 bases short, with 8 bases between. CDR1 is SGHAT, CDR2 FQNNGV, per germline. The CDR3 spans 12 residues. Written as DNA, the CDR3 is TGTGCCAGCAGCTTACAGGGTACTACGCAGTATTTT. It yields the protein CASSLQGTTQYF.

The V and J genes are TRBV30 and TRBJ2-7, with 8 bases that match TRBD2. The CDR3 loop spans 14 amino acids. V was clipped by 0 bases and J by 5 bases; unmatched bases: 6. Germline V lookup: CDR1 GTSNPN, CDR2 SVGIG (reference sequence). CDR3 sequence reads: CAWSVASGYHEQYF. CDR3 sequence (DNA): TGTGCCTGGAGTGTCGCTAGCGGGTACCACGAGCAGTACTTC.

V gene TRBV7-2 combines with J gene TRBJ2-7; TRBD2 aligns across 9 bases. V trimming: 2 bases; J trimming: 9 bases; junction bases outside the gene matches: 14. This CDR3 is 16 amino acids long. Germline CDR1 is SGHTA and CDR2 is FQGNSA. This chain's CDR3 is CASSLPVAGELRGQYF. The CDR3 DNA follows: TGTGCCAGCAGCTTACCTGTAGCGGGAGAGTTACGAGGGCAGTACTTC.

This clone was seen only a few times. The CDR3 loop reads CASSPIRGRETQYF. For the CDR3, the DNA is TGTGCCAGCTCACCAATACGAGGAAGGGAGACCCAGTACTTC. V and J are TRBV18 and TRBJ2-5; D remains unclear. The germline gives CDR1 KGHSH, CDR2 LQKENI. The V gene lost 2 bases and the J gene lost 5 bases, with 12 bases spanning the gap. The CDR3 is 14 amino acids.

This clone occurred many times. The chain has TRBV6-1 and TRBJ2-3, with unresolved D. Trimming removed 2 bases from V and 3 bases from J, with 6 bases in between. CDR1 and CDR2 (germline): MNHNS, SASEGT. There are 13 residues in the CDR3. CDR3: CASSEMGTDTQYF. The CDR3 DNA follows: TGTGCCAGCAGTGAAATGGGAACAGATACGCAGTATTTT.

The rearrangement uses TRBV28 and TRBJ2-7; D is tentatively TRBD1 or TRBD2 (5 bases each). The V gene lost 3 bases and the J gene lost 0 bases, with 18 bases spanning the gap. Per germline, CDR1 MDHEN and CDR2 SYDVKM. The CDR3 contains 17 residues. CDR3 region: CASSFRDRGYHSYEQYF. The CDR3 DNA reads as TGTGCCAGCAGTTTCCGAGACCGGGGCTACCACTCCTACGAGCAGTACTTC.

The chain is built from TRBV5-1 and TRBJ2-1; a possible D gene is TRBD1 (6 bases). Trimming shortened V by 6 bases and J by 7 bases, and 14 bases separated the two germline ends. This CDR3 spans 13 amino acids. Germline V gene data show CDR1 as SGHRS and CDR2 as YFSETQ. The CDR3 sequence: CASNTDRLNEQFF. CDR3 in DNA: TGCGCCAGCAACACAGACAGGTTAAATGAGCAGTTCTTC.

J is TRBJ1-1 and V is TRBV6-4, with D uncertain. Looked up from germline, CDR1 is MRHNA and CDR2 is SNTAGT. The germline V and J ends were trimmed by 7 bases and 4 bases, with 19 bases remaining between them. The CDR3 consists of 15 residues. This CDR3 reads CASNGGYLAGTEAFF. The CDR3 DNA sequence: TGTGCCAGCAACGGAGGGTATTTAGCGGGCACTGAAGCTTTCTTT.

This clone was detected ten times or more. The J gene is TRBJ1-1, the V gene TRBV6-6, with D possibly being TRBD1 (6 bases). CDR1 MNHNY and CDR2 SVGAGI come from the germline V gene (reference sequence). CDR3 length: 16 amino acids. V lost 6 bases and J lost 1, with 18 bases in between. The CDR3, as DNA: TGTGCCAGCAGACCCGGGAGGGGGAGGGGGAACACTGAAGCTTTCTTT. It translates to CASRPGRGRGNTEAFF.

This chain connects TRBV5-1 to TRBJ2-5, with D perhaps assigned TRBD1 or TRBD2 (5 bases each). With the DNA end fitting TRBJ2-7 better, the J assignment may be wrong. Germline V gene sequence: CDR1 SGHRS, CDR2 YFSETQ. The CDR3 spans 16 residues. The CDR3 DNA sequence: TGCGCCAGCAGCCAATCCGGGACCAACCCAACCTACGAGCAGTACTTC. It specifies CASSQSGTNPTYEQYF.

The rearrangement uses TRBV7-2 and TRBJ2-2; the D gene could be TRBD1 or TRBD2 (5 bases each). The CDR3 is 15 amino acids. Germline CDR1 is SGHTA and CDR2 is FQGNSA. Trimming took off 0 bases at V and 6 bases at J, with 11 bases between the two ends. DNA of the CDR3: TGTGCCAGCAGCTTAGCGGTAGGGGACCCCGGGGAGCTGTTTTTT. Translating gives CASSLAVGDPGELFF.

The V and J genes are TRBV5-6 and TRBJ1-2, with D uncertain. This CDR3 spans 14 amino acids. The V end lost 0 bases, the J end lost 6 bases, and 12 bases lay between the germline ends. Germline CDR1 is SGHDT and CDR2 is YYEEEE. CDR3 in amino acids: CASSLDGKRNGYTF. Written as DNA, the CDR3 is TGTGCCAGCAGCTTGGATGGGAAGAGAAATGGCTACACCTTC. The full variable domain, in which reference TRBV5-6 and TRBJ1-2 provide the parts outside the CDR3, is DAGVTQSPTHLIKTRGQQVTLRCSPKSGHDTVSWYQQALGQGPQFIFQYYEEEERQRGNFPDRFSGHQFPNYSSELNVNALLLGDSALYLCASSLDGKRNGYTFGSGTRLTVV.

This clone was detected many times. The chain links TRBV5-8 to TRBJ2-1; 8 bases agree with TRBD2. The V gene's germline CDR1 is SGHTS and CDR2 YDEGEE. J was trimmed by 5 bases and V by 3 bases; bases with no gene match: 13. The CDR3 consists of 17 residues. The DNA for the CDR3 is TGTGCCAGCAGCTCCTCTCCATCCAGCGGGAGCCACAATGAGCAGTTCTTC. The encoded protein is CASSSSPSSGSHNEQFF.

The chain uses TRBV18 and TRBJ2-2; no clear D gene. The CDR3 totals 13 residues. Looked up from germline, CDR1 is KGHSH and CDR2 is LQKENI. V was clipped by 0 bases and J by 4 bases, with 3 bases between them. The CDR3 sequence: CASSPPLTGELFF. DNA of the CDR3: TGTGCCAGCTCACCACCTCTCACCGGGGAGCTGTTTTTT.